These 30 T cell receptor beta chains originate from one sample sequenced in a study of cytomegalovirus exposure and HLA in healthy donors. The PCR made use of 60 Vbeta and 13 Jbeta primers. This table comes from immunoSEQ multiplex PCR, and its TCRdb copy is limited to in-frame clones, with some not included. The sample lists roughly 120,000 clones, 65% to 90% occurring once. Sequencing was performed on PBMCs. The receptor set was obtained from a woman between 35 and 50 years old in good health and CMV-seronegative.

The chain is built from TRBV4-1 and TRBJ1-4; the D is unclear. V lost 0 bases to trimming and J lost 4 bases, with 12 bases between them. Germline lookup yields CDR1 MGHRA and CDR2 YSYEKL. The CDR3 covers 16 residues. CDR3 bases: TGCGCCAGCAGCCAAGAGGTGCCAGGCCTTAATGAAAAACTGTTTTTT. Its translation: CASSQEVPGLNEKLFF.

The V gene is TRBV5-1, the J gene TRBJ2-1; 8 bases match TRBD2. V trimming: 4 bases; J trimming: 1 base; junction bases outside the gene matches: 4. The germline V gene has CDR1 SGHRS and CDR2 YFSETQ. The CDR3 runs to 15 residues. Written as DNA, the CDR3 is TGCGCCAGCAGCACGGGAGGGACTTCCTACAATGAGCAGTTCTTC. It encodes CASSTGGTSYNEQFF.

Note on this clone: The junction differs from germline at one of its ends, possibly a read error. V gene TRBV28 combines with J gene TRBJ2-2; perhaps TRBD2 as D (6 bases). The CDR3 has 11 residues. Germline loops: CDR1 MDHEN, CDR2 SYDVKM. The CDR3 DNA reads TGTGCCAGCAGTAGGGGCGGGGAACTGTTTTTT. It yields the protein CASSRGGELFF.

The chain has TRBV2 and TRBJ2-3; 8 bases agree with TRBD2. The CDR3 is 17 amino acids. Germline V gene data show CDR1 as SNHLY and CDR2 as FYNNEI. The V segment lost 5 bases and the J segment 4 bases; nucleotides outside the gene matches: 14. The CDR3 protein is CASSTRGVAGWADTQYF. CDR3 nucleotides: TGTGCCAGCAGTACCCGAGGGGTAGCGGGATGGGCAGATACGCAGTATTTT.

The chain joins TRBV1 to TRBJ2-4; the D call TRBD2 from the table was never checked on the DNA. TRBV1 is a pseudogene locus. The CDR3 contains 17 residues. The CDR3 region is CTSSQDRRQEVKNIQYF. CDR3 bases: TGCACCAGCAGCCAAGACCGTCGGCAGGAGGTCAAAAACATTCAGTACTTC.

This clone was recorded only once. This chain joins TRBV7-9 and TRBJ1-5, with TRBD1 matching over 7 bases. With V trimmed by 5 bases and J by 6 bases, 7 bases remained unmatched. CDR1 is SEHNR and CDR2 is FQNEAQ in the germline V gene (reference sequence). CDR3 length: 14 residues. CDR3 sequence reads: CASSLGTVSQPQHF. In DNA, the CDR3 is TGTGCCAGCAGCCTCGGGACAGTTTCTCAGCCCCAGCATTTT.

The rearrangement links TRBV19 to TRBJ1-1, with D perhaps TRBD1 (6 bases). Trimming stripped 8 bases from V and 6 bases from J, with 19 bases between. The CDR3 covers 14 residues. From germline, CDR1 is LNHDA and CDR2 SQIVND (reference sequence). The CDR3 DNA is TGTGCCAGTCACAGCGGGACAATGGGCCCTGAAGCTTTCTTT. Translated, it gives CASHSGTMGPEAFF.

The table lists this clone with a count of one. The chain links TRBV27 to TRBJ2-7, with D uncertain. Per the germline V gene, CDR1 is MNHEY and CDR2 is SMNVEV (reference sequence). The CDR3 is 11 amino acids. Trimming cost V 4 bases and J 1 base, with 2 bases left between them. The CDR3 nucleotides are TGTGCCAGCAGTTCTTCCTACGAGCAGTACTTC. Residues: CASSSSYEQYF.

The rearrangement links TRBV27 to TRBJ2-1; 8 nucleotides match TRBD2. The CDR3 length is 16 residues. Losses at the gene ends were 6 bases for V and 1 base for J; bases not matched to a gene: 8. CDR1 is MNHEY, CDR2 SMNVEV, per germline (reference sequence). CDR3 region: CASRESGTSSYNEQFF. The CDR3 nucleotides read TGTGCCAGCAGGGAGTCCGGGACTAGTTCCTACAATGAGCAGTTCTTC.

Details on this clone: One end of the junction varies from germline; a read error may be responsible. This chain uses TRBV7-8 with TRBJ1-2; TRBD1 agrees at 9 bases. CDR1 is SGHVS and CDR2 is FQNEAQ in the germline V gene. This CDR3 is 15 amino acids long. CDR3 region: CAGSSTGQGVSGYTF. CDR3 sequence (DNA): TGTGCCGGCAGCTCGACGGGACAGGGTGTGAGTGGCTACACCTTC.

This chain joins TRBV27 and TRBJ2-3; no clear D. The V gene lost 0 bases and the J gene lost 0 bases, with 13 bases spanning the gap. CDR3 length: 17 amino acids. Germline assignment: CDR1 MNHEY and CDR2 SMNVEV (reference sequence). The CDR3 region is CASSLSPITISTDTQYF. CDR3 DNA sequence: TGTGCCAGCAGTTTATCCCCTATTACGATCAGCACAGATACGCAGTATTTT.

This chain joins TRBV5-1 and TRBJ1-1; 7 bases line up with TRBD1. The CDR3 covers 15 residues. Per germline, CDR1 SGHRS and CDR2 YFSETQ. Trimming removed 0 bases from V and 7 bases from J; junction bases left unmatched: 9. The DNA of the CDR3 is TGCGCCAGCAGCTTGGGGCCCGGGACAGAGTGTGAAGCTTTCTTT. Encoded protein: CASSLGPGTECEAFF.

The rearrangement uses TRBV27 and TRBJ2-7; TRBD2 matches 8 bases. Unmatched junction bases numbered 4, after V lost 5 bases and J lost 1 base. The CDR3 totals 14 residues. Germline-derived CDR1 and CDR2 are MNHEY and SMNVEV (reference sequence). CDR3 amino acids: CASSPGGASYEQYF. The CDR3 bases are TGTGCCAGCAGTCCCGGGGGGGCTTCCTACGAGCAGTACTTC.

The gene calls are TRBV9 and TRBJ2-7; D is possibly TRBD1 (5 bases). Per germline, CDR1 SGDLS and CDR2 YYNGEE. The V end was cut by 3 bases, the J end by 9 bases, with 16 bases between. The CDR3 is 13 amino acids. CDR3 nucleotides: TGTGCCAGCAGCGAGAGCAGGGATACGAGGCAGTACTTC. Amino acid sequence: CASSESRDTRQYF.

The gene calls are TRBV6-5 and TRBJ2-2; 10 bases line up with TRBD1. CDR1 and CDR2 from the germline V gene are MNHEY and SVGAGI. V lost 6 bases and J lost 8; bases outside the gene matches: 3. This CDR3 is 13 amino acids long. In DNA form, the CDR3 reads TGTGCCAGCAGGCGGACAGGGGGTGGGGAGCTGTTTTTT. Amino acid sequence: CASRRTGGGELFF.

The CDR3 DNA follows: TGTGCCAGCAGCCTGGGACTAGCGGGCACAGATACGCAGTATTTT. It specifies CASSLGLAGTDTQYF. V usage is TRBV4-2 and J usage is TRBJ2-3; 11 bases line up with TRBD2. Germline lookup yields CDR1 LGHNA and CDR2 YNFKEQ. V lost 4 bases to trimming and J lost 1 base; unmatched junction nucleotides: 1. The CDR3 totals 15 residues.

The CDR3 loop is CASSRTGNIQYF. The CDR3 coding sequence is TGTGCCAGCAGCAGGACAGGGAACATTCAGTACTTC. V is TRBV2 and J is TRBJ2-4; TRBD1 aligns across 8 bases. The junction had 2 bases not matched to a gene; V was cut back by 6 bases and J by 7 bases. The CDR3 has 12 amino acids. CDR1 is SNHLY, CDR2 FYNNEI, per germline.

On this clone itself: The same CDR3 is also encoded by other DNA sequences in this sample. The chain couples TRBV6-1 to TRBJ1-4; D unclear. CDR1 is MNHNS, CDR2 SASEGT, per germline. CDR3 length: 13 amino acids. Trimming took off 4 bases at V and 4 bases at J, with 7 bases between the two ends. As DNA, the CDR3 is TGTGCCAGCAGTGTTACCGGTAATGAAAAACTGTTTTTT. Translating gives CASSVTGNEKLFF.

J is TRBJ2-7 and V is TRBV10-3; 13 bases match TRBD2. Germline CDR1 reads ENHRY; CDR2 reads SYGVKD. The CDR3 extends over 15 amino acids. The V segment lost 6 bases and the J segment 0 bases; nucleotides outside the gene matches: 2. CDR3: CAIRRTSGSSYEQYF. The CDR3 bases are TGTGCCATCAGGAGGACTAGCGGGAGCTCCTACGAGCAGTACTTC.

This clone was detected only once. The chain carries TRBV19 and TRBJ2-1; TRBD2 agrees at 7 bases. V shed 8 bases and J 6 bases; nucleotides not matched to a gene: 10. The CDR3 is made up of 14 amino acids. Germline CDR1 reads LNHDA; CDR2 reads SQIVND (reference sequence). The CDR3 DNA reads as TGTGCCAGTGGGGACTATGCCTACCCCAATGAGCAGTTCTTC. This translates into CASGDYAYPNEQFF. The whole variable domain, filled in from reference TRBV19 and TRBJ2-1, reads DGGITQSPKYLFRKEGQNVTLSCEQNLNHDAMYWYRQDPGQGLRLIYYSQIVNDFQKGDIAEGYSVSREKKESFPLTVTSAQKNPTAFYLCASGDYAYPNEQFFGPGTRLTVL.

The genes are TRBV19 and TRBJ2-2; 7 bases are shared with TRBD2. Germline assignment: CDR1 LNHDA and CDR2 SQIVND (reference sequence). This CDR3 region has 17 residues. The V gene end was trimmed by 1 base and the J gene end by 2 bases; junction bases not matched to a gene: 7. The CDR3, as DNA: TGTGCCAGTAGTATAGGCACGGGACTATTTAACACCGGGGAGCTGTTTTTT. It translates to CASSIGTGLFNTGELFF.

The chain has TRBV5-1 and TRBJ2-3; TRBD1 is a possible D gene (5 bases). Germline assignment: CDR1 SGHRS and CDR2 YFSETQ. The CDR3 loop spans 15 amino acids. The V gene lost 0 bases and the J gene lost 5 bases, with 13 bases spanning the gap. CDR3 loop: CASSLAGSGGDTQYF. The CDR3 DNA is TGCGCCAGCAGCTTGGCAGGGTCGGGTGGAGATACGCAGTATTTT. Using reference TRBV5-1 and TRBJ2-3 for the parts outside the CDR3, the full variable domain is KAGVTQTPRYLIKTRGQQVTLSCSPISGHRSVSWYQQTPGQGLQFLFEYFSETQRNKGNFPGRFSGRQFSNSRSEMNVSTLELGDSALYLCASSLAGSGGDTQYFGPGTRLTVL.

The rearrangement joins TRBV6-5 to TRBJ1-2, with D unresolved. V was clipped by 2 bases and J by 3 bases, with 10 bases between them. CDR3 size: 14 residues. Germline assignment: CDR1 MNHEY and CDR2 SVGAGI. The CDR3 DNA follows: TGTGCCAGCAGTTACGGGCGTCGTGACTATGGCTACACCTTC. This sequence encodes CASSYGRRDYGYTF.

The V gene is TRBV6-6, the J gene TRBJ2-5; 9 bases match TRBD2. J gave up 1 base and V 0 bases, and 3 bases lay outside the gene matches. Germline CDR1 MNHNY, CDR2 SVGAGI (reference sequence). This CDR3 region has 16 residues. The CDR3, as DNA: TGTGCCAGCAGTTACTCAAGCGGGGGGCGCCAAGAGACCCAGTACTTC. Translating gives CASSYSSGGRQETQYF.

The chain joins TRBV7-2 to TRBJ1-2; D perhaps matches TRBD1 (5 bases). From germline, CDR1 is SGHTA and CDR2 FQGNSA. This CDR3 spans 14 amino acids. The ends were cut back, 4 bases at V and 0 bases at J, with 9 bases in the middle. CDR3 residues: CASSSSQANYGYTF. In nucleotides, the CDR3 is TGTGCCAGCAGCTCCTCACAGGCTAACTATGGCTACACCTTC.

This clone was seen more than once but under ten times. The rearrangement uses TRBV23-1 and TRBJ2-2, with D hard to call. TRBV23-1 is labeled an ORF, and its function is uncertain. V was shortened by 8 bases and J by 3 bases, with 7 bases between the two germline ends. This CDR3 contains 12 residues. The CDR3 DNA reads TGCGCCAGCCAGAAATACACCGGGGAGCTGTTTTTT. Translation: CASQKYTGELFF.

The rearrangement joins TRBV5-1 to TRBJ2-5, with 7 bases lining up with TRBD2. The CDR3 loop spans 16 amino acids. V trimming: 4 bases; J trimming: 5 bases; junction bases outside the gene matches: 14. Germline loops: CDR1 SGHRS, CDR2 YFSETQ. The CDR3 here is CASSAGDYTGGETQYF. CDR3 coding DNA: TGCGCCAGCAGCGCGGGGGACTACACCGGGGGGGAGACCCAGTACTTC.

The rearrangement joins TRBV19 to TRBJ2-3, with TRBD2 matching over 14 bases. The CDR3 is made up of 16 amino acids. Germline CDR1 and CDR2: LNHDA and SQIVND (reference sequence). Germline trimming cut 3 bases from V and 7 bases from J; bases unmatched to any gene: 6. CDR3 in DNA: TGTGCCAGTAGTATCCGACTAGCGGGAGGGCAGAATACGCAGTATTTT. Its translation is CASSIRLAGGQNTQYF.

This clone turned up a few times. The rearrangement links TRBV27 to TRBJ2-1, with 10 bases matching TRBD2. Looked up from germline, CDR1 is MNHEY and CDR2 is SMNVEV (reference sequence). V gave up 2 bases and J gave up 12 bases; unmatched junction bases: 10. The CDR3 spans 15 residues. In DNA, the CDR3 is TGTGCCAGCAGTTTAGGGGCTAGCGGGGGTTCGGGGCAGTTCTTC. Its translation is CASSLGASGGSGQFF.

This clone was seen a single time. The DNA for the CDR3 is TGTGCCAGCTCACCACCGGCGCCGGGGTATGGCTACACCTTC. Translated: CASSPPAPGYGYTF. This chain connects TRBV18 to TRBJ1-2; D remains unclear. The CDR3 consists of 14 residues. Trimming stripped 0 bases from V and 5 bases from J, with 10 bases between. CDR1 and CDR2 (germline): KGHSH, LQKENI.